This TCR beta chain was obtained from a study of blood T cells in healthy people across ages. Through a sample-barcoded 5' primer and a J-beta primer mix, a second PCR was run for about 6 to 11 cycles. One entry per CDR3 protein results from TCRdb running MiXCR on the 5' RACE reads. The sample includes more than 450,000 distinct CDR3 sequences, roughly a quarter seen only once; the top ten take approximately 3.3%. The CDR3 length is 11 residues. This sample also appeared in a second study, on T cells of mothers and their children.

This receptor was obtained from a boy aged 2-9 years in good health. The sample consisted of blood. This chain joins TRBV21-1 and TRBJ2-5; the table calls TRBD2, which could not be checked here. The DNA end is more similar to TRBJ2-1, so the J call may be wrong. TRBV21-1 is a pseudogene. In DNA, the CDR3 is TGTGCCAGCAGCAACGTGAGGGAGCAGTTCTTC. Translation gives CASSNVREQFF.